This note documents a single TCR beta chain sequence. Its antigen is as yet unknown. The germline V gene has CDR1 MGHRA and CDR2 YSYEKL. Trimming stripped 4 bases from V and 9 bases from J, with 16 bases between. This CDR3 has 13 amino acids. Cells designated naive CD8 were CD45RO-negative and were positively selected for CCR7, with terminally differentiated effector memory CD45RA+ cells excluded. The record originates from a study of shared clonotypes between healthy human individuals. General study results and limits: When compared with the clonotypes that were shared by all four sorted-subset donors, the non-shared clonotypes turned out to have lower generation probabilities. Naive CD4 clonotype sharing across several donors was around 5.5%. Tissue TCR repertoires likely differ from these blood-only repertoires.

Sequenced by immunoSEQ multiplex PCR; TCRdb stores in-frame clones only, minus some. The sample lists about 610,000 clones; roughly 96% were seen once. The sequenced sample was naive CD8+ T cells sorted from blood. V is TRBV4-1 and J is TRBJ2-7, with D possibly TRBD2 on 6 matching bases. This clonotype originated in a woman in her twenties or thirties in good health. CDR3 in DNA: TGCGCCAGCAGCCTCTTACTAGCATCGGGGCAGTACTTC. It is translated as CASSLLLASGQYF.